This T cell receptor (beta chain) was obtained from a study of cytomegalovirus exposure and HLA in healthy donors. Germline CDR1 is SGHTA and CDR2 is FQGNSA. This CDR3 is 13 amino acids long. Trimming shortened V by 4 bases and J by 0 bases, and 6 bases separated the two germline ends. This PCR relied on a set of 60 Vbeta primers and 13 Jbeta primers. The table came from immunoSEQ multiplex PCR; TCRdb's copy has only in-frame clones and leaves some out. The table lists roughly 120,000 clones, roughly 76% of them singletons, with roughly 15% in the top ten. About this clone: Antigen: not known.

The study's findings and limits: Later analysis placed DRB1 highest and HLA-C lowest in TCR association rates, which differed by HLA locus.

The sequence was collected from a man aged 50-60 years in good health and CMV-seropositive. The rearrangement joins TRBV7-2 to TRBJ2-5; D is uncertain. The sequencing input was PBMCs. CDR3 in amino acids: CASSSPYQETQYF. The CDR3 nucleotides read TGTGCCAGCAGCTCCCCGTACCAAGAGACCCAGTACTTC.